The TCR beta chain described here comes from a study of neoadjuvant nivolumab and ipilimumab in lung cancer. The study's findings and limits: Compared with tumor-adjacent uninvolved lung, resected tumors showed greater richness and clonality.

A remark on this clone: The antigen is undetermined.

The CDR3 sequence is 15 residues long. Germline CDR1 LNHDA, CDR2 SQIVND (reference sequence). Trimming at V came to 4 bases and at J to 11 bases, leaving 11 bases not matched to a gene. Sequencing used immunoSEQ multiplex PCR; TCRdb keeps in-frame clones, though not all of them. The data show just over 3,500 clones, with 75% seen just once and over 1.1% held by the top ten. Source: peripheral blood, taken after neoadjuvant nivolumab, alone or with ipilimumab, at or shortly before surgery. The TCR originated in an adult with non-small cell lung cancer. The chain is built from TRBV19 and TRBJ2-1, with 10 bases fitting TRBD2. The CDR3 protein is CASSTPGSGGRKQFF. Here the CDR3 DNA reads TGTGCCAGTAGTACCCCGGGTAGCGGGGGGCGTAAGCAGTTCTTC.